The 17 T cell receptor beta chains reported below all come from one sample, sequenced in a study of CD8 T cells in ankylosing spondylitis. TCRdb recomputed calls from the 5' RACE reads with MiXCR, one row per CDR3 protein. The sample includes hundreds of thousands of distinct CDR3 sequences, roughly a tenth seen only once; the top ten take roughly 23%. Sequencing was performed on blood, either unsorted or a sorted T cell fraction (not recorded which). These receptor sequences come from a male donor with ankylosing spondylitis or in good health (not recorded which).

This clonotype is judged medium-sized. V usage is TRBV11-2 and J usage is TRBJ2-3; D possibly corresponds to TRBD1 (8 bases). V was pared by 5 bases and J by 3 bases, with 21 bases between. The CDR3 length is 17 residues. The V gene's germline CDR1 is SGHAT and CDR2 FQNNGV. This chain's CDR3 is CASSPDRGAGETDTQYF. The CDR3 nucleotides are TGTGCCAGCAGCCCCGACAGGGGTGCGGGGGAAACAGATACGCAGTATTTT.

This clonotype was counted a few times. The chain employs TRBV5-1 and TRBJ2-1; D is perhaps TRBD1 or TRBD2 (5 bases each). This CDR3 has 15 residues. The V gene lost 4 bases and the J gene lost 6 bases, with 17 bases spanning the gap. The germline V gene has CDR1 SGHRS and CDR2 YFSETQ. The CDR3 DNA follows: TGCGCCAGCAGCCGAGATGGGGGTTCGGGCAATGAGCAGTTCTTC. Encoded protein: CASSRDGGSGNEQFF.

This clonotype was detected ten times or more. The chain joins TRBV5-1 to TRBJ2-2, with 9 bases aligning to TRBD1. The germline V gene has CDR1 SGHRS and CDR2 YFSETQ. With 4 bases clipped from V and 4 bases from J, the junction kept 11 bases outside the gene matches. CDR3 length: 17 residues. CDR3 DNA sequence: TGCGCCAGCAGCCGGACAGGGGCCGGAGATTCCACCGGGGAGCTGTTTTTT. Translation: CASSRTGAGDSTGELFF.

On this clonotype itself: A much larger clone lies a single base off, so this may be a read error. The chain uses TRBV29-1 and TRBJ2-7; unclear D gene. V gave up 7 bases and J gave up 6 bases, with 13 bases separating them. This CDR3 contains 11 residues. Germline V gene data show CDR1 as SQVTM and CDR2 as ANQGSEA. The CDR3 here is CSAQDGSEQYF. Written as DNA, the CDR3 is TGCAGCGCTCAGGACGGTTCCGAGCAGTACTTC.

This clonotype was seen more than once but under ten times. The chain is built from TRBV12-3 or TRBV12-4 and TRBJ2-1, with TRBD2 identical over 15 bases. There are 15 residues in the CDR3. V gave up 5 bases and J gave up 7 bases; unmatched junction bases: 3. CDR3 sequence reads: CASSRTSGGANEQFF. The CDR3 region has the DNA TGTGCCAGCAGTAGGACTAGCGGGGGGGCGAATGAGCAGTTCTTC.

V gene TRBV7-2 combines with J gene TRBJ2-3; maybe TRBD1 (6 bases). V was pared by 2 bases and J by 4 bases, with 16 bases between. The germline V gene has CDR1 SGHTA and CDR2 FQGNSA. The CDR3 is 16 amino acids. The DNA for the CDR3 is TGTGCCAGCAGCTTACGACTTACAGGGACCCCAGATACGCAGTATTTT. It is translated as CASSLRLTGTPDTQYF.

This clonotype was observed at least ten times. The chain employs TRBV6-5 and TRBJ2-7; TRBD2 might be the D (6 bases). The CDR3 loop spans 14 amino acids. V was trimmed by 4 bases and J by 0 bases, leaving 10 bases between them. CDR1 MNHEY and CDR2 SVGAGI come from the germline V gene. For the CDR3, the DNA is TGTGCCAGCAGTTGGGGAGGTAGCTCCTACGAGCAGTACTTC. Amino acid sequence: CASSWGGSSYEQYF.

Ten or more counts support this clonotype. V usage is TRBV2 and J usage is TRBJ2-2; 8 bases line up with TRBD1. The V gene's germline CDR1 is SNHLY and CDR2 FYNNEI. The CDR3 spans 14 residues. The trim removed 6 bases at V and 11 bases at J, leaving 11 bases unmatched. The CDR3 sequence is CASRPGQAWSELFF. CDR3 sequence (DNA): TGTGCCAGCAGACCGGGACAGGCGTGGTCCGAGCTGTTTTTT.

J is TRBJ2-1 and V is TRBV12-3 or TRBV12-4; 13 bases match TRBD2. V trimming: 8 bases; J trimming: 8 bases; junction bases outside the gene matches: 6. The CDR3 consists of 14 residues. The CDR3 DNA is TGTGCCAGCGCAACTAGCGGGGGGGGTGATGAGCAGTTCTTC. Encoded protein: CASATSGGGDEQFF.

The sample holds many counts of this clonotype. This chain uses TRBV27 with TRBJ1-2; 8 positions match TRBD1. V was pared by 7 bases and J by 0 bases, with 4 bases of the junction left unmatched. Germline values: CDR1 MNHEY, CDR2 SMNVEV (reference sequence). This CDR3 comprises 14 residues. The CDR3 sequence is CASKAGGSNYGYTF. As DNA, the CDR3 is TGTGCCAGCAAAGCAGGGGGCTCTAACTATGGCTACACCTTC.

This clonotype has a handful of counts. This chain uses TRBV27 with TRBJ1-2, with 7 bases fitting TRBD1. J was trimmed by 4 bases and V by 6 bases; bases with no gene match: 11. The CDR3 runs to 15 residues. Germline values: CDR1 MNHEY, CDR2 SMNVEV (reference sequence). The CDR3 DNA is TGTGCCAGCAGCCCGACAGGGCCACTCAGCTATGGCTACACCTTC. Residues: CASSPTGPLSYGYTF.

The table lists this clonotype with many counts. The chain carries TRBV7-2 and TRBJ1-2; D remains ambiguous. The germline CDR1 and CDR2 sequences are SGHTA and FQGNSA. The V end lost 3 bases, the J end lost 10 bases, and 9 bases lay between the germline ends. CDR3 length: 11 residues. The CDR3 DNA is TGTGCCAGCAGCTTGGAAACTCTCTACACCTTC. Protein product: CASSLETLYTF.

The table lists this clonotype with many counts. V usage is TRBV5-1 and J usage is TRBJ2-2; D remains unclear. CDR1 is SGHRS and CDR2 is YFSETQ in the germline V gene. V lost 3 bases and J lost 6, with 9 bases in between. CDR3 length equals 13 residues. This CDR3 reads CASSYLGSGELFF. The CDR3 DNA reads TGCGCCAGCAGCTACTTAGGTTCCGGGGAGCTGTTTTTT.

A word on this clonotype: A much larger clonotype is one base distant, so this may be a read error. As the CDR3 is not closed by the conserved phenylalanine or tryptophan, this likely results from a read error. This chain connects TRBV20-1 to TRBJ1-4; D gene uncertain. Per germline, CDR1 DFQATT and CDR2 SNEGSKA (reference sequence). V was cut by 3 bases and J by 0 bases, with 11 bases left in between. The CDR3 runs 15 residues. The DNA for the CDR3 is TGCAGTGCTAGCGGCAGTTATGCAACTAATGAAAAACTGTTTCTT. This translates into CSASGSYATNEKLFL.

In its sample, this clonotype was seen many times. The CDR3 nucleotides are TGCGCCAGCAGTGTTAAGGGGGGAGGCACAGATACGCAGTATTTT. This gives the protein CASSVKGGGTDTQYF. This chain links TRBV10-2 with TRBJ2-3; D tentatively fits TRBD1 or TRBD2 (6 bases each). Per germline, CDR1 WSHSY and CDR2 SAAADI. Trimming stripped 4 bases from V and 1 base from J, with 12 bases between. The CDR3 length is 15 residues.

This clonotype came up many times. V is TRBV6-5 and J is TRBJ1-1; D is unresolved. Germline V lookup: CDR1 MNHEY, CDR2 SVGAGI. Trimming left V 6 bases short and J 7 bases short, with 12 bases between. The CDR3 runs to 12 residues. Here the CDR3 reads CASSHGMFEAFF. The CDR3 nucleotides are TGTGCCAGCAGCCACGGCATGTTTGAAGCTTTCTTT.

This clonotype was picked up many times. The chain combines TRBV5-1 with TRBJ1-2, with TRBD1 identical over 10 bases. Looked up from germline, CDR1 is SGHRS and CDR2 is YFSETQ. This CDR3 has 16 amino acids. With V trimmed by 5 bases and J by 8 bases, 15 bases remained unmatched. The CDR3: CASSLWVAGQGEGYTF. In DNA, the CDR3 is TGCGCCAGCAGTCTATGGGTGGCCGGACAGGGGGAAGGCTACACCTTC. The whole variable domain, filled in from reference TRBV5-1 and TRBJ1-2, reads KAGVTQTPRYLIKTRGQQVTLSCSPISGHRSVSWYQQTPGQGLQFLFEYFSETQRNKGNFPGRFSGRQFSNSRSEMNVSTLELGDSALYLCASSLWVAGQGEGYTFGSGTRLTVV.